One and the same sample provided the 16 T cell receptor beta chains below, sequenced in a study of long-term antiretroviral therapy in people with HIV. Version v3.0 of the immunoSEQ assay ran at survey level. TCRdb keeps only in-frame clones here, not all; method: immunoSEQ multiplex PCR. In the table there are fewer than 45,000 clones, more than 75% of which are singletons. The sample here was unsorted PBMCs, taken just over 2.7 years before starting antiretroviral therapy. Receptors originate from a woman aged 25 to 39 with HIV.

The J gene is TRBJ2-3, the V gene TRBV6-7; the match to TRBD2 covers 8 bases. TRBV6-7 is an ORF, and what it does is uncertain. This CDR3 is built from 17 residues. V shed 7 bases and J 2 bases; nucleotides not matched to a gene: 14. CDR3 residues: CASTKERGKPITDTQYF. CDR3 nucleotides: TGTGCCAGCACCAAGGAGCGGGGGAAGCCAATCACAGATACGCAGTATTTT.

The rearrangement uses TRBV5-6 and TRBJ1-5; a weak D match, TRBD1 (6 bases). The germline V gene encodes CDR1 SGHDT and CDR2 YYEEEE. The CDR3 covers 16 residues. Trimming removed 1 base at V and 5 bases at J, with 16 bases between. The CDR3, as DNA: TGTGCCAGCAGCTTGTCGGGGGCCCACTCAGATCAGCCCCAGCATTTT. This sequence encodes CASSLSGAHSDQPQHF.

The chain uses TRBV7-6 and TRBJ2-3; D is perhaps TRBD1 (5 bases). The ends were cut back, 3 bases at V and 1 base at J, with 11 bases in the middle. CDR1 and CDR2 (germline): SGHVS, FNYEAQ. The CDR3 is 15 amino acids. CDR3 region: CASSLQGRGTDTQYF. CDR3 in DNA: TGTGCCAGCAGCTTGCAGGGCAGGGGCACAGATACGCAGTATTTT.

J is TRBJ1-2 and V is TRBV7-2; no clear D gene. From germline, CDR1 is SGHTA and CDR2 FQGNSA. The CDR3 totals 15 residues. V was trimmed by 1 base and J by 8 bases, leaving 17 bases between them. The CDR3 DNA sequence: TGTGCCAGCAGCTTAGTTCACGGAGCGGGGTTAGGCTACACCTTC. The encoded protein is CASSLVHGAGLGYTF. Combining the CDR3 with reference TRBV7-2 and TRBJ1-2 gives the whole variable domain GAGVSQSPSNKVTEKGKDVELRCDPISGHTALYWYRQSLGQGLEFLIYFQGNSAPDKSGLPSDRFSAERTGGSVSTLTIQRTQQEDSAVYLCASSLVHGAGLGYTFGSGTRLTVV.

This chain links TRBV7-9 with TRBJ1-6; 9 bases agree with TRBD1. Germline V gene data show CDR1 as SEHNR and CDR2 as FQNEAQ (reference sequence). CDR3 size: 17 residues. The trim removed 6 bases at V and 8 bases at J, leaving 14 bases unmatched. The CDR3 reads CASSSGTGILQDSPLHF. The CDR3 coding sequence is TGTGCCAGCAGTTCCGGGACAGGGATATTGCAGGATTCACCCCTCCACTTT.

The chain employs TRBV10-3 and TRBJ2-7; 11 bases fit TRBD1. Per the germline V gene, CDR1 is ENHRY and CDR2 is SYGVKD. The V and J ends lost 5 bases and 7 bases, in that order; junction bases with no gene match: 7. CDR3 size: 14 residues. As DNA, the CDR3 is TGTGCCATCAGTCAAGGGACAGGGGGAGTGGAGCAGTACTTC. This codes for CAISQGTGGVEQYF.

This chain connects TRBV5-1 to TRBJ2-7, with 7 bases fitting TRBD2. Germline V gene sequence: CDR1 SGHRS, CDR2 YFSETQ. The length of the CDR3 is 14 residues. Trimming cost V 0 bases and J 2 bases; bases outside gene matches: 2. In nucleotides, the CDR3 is TGCGCCAGCAGCTTGGCTAGCGGAGCCTACGAGCAGTACGTC. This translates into CASSLASGAYEQYV.

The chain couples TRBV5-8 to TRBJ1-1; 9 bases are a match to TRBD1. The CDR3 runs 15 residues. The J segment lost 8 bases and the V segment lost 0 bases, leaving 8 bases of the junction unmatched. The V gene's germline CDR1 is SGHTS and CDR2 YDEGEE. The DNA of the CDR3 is TGTGCCAGCAGCTTGGTTCCGGGACAGGGAGTAGAAGCTTTCTTT. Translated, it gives CASSLVPGQGVEAFF.

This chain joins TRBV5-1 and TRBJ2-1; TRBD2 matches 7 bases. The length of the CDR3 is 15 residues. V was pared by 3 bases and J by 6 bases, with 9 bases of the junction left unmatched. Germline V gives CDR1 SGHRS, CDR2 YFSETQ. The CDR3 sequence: CASSYLSGPSNEQFF. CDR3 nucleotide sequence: TGCGCCAGCAGCTACCTTAGCGGGCCTTCCAATGAGCAGTTCTTC.

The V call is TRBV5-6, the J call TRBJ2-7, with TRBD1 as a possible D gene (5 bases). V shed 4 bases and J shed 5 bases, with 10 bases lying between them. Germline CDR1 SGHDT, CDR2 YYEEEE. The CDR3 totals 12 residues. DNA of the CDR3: TGTGCCAGCAGCATTAGGGGCCACGAGCAGTACGTC. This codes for CASSIRGHEQYV.

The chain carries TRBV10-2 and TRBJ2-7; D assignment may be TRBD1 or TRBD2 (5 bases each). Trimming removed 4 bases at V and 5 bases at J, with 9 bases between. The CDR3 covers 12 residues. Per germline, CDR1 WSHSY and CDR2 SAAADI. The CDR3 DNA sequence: TGCGCCAGCAGTGTGAGGGGTGACGAGCAGTACGTC. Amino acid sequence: CASSVRGDEQYV.

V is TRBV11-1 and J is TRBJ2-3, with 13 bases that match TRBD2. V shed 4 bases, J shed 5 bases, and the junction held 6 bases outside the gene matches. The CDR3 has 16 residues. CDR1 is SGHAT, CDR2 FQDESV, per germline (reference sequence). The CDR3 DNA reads TGTGCCAGCAGCTACACTAGCGGGGGGGCGGAAGATACGCAGTATTTT. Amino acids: CASSYTSGGAEDTQYF.

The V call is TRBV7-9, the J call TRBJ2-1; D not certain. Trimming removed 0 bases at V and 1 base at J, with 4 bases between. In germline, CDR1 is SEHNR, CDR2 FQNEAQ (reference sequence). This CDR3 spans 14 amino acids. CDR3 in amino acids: CASSLAGSYNEQFF. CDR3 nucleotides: TGTGCCAGCAGCTTAGCGGGTTCCTACAATGAGCAGTTCTTC. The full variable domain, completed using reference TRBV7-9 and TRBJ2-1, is DTGVSQNPRHKITKRGQNVTFRCDPISEHNRLYWYRQTLGQGPEFLTYFQNEAQLEKSRLLSDRFSAERPKGSFSTLEIQRTEQGDSAMYLCASSLAGSYNEQFFGPGTRLTVL.

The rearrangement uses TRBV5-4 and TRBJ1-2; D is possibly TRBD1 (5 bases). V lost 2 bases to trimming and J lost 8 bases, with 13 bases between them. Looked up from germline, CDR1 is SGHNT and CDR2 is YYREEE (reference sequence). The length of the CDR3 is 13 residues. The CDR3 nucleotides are TGTGCCAGCAGCTTCGGGGACTCCCTGGGCTACACCTTC. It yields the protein CASSFGDSLGYTF.

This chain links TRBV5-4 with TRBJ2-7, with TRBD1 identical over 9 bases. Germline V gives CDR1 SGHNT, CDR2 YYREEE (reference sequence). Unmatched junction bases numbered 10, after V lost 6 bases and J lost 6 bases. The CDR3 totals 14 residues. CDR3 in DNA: TGTGCCAGCACCAACAGACAGGGGGTGGGCGAGCAGTACTTC. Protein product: CASTNRQGVGEQYF.

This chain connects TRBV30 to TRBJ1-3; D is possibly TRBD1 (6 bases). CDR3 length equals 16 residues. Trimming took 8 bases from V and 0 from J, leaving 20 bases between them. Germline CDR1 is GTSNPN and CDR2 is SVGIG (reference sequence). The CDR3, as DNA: TGTGCCCTCATCCGGGCAGGGGCAAGCTCTGGAAACACCATATATTTT. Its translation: CALIRAGASSGNTIYF.